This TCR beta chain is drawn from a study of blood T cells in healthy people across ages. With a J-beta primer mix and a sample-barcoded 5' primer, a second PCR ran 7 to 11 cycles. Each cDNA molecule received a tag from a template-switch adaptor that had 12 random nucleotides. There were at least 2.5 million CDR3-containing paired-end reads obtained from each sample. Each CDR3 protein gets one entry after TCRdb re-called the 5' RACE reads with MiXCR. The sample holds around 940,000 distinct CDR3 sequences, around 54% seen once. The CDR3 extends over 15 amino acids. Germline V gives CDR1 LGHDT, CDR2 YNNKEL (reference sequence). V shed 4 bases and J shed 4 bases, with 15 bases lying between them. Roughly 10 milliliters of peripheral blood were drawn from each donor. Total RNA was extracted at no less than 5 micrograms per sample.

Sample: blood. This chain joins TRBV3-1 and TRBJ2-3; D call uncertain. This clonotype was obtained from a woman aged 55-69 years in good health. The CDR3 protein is CASSPSAVVADTQYF. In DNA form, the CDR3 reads TGTGCCAGCAGCCCCTCCGCCGTAGTGGCAGATACGCAGTATTTT.